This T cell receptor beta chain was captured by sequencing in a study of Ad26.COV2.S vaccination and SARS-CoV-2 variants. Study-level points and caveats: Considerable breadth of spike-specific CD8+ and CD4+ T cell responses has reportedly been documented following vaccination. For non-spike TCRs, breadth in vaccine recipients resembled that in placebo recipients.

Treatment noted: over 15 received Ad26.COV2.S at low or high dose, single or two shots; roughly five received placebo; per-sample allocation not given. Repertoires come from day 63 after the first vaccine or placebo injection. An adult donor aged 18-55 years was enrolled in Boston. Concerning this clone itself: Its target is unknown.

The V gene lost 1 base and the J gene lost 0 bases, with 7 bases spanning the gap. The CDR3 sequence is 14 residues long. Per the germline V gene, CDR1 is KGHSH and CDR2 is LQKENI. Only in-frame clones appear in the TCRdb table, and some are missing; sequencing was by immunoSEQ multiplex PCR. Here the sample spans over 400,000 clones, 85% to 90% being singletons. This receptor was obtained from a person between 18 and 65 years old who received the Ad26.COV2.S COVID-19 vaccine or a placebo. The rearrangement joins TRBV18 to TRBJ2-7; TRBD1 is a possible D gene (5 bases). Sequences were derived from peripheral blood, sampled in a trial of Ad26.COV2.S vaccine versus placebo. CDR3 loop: CASSPQGASYEQYF. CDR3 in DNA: TGTGCCAGCTCACCACAAGGGGCCTCCTACGAGCAGTACTTC.